These 9 T cell receptor beta chains share one sample of origin, sequenced in a study of OX40 agonist ivuxolimab in advanced cancers. The library was prepared using the immunoSEQ multiplex PCR assay. TCRdb stores this immuneACCESS table with in-frame sequences only. Part of the clones is absent; in the studies checked, under half of the shortfall reflects unresolved V genes, and no reason is known for the rest. Here the sample has some 25,000 clones; about four fifths occur a single time. About 26% of the sample belongs to the ten largest clones. The sample here was CD4+ or CD8+ T cells sorted from blood, taken in a trial of the OX40 agonist ivuxolimab. The receptors here all came from an adult with an advanced solid tumor such as melanoma, head and neck, liver or kidney cancer.

In regard to this clone: One junction end does not reproduce the germline sequence, and a read error may be involved. The chain combines TRBV6-5 with TRBJ1-5; no clear D. This CDR3 comprises 14 residues. The germline CDR1 and CDR2 sequences are MNHEY and SVGAGI. CDR3 sequence reads: CAISESADWQPQHF. The CDR3 DNA is TGTGCCATCAGTGAGTCGGCTGATTGGCAGCCCCAGCATTTT.

The chain links TRBV15 to TRBJ2-7; TRBD2 agrees at 8 bases. Germline V gives CDR1 LNHNV, CDR2 YYDKDF (reference sequence). Trimming removed 6 bases from V and 5 bases from J; junction bases left unmatched: 9. The CDR3 totals 14 residues. The DNA for the CDR3 is TGTGCCACCAGTTACTCGCGGGGGGTGCACGAGCAGTACTTC. Translated, it gives CATSYSRGVHEQYF.

This chain uses TRBV13 with TRBJ1-2; TRBD1 might be the D (6 bases). Germline V gene lookup returns CDR1 PRHDT and CDR2 FYEKMQ (reference sequence). The CDR3 has 16 amino acids. Trimming removed 5 bases at V and 0 bases at J, with 16 bases between. The CDR3 nucleotides are TGTGCCAGCAGCCCCCTCGACAGGCAAACTAACTATGGCTACACCTTC. Residues: CASSPLDRQTNYGYTF. The full variable domain, its missing parts supplied by reference TRBV13 and TRBJ1-2, is AAGVIQSPRHLIKEKRETATLKCYPIPRHDTVYWYQQGPGQDPQFLISFYEKMQSDKGSIPDRFSAQQFSDYHSELNMSSLELGDSALYFCASSPLDRQTNYGYTFGSGTRLTVV.

V usage is TRBV27 and J usage is TRBJ2-7; tentatively, D is TRBD1 (5 bases). The CDR3 is 15 amino acids. Trimming took off 5 bases at V and 2 bases at J, with 16 bases between the two ends. Germline V gene sequence: CDR1 MNHEY, CDR2 SMNVEV (reference sequence). The CDR3 reads CASSHPHAGTYEQYF. CDR3 DNA: TGTGCCAGCAGTCATCCCCACGCAGGGACCTACGAGCAGTACTTC.

This rearrangement joins TRBV18 to TRBJ2-3, with D perhaps matching TRBD2 (5 bases). Looked up from germline, CDR1 is KGHSH and CDR2 is LQKENI. The CDR3 loop spans 14 amino acids. V was shortened by 3 bases and J by 4 bases, with 11 bases between the two germline ends. CDR3 sequence reads: CASSPPLEPDTQYF. CDR3 bases: TGTGCCAGCTCACCCCCACTAGAGCCAGATACGCAGTATTTT.

V usage is TRBV9 and J usage is TRBJ2-2, with D maybe TRBD1 (5 bases). V lost 3 bases to trimming and J lost 6 bases, with 6 bases between them. This CDR3 region has 12 residues. Germline V gene data show CDR1 as SGDLS and CDR2 as YYNGEE. In DNA form, the CDR3 reads TGTGCCAGCAGCGAGGGGTCCGGGGAGCTGTTTTTT. Its translation: CASSEGSGELFF.

The chain has TRBV19 and TRBJ1-5; D remains unclear. Between the trimmed V and J ends, which lost 9 bases and 3 bases, there was a span of 21 bases. Germline assignment: CDR1 LNHDA and CDR2 SQIVND (reference sequence). The CDR3 covers 16 residues. The DNA for the CDR3 is TGTGCCAGCAGAAGCGGGGTCCAATCATTCAATCAGCCCCAGCATTTT. Its translation: CASRSGVQSFNQPQHF.

This chain connects TRBV2 to TRBJ2-5; 7 bases map to TRBD1. CDR1 and CDR2 (germline): SNHLY, FYNNEI. There are 12 residues in the CDR3. Trimming cost V 8 bases and J 3 bases; bases outside gene matches: 3. In nucleotides, the CDR3 is TGTGCCAGCCTGGACAGGAAAGAGACCCAGTACTTC. It translates to CASLDRKETQYF.

The table lists this clone with a few counts. The genes are TRBV7-8 and TRBJ2-2; D not certain. CDR3 length: 14 amino acids. Trimming took 6 bases from V and 6 from J, leaving 14 bases between them. Germline V gene lookup returns CDR1 SGHVS and CDR2 FQNEAQ. Here the CDR3 reads CASSLGSSPGELFF. The DNA for the CDR3 is TGTGCCAGCAGTCTGGGTAGCTCTCCCGGGGAGCTGTTTTTT.